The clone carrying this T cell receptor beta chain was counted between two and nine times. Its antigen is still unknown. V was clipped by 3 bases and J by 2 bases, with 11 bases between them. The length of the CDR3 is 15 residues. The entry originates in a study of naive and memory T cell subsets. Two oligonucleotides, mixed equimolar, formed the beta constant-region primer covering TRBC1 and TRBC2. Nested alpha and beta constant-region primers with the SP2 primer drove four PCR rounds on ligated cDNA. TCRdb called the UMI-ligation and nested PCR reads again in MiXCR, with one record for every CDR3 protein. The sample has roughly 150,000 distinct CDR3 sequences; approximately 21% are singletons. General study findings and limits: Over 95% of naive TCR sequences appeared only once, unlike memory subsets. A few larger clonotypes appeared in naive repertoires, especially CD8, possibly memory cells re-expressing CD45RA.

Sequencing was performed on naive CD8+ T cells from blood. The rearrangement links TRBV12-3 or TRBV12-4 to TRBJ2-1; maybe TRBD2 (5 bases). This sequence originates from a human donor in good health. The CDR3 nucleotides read TGTGCCAGCAGTTTTGGGAGCGGTCCCTACAATGAGCAGTTCTTC. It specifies CASSFGSGPYNEQFF.